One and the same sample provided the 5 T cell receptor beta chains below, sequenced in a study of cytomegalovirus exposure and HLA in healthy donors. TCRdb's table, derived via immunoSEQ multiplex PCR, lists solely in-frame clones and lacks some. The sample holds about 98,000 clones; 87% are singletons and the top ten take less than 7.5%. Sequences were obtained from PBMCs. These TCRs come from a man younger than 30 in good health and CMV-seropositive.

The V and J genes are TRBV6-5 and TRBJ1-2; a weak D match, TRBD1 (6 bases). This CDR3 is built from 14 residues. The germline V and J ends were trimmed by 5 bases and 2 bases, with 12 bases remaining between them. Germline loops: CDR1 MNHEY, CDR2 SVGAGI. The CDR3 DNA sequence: TGTGCCAGCAGTCAAACAGGGTTGAACTATGGCTACACCTTC. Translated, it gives CASSQTGLNYGYTF.

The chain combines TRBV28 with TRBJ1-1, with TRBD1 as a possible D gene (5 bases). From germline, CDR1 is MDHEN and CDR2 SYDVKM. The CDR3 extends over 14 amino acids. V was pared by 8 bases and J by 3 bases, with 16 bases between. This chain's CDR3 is CASRQFNFHTEAFF. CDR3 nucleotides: TGTGCCAGCCGACAGTTTAATTTTCACACTGAAGCTTTCTTT.

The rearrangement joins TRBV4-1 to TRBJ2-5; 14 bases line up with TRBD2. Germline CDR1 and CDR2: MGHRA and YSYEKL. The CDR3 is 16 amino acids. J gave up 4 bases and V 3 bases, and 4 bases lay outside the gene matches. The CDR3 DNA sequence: TGCGCCAGCAGCCAGGATGGGACTAGCGGGGGAGAGACCCAGTACTTC. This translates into CASSQDGTSGGETQYF.

CDR3 region: CAISAKTENGETQYF. In DNA form, the CDR3 reads TGTGCCATCAGTGCTAAGACGGAGAATGGGGAGACCCAGTACTTC. The V and J genes are TRBV10-3 and TRBJ2-5; D unresolved. V lost 4 bases and J 5 bases, leaving 17 bases between the germline ends. This CDR3 spans 15 amino acids. The germline V gene encodes CDR1 ENHRY and CDR2 SYGVKD.

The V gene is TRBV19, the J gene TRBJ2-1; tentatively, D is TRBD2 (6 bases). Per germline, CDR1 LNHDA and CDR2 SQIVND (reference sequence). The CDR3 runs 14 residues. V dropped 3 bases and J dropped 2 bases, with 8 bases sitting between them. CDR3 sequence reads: CASSIGSPYNEQFF. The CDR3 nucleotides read TGTGCCAGTAGTATCGGGAGCCCCTACAATGAGCAGTTCTTC.